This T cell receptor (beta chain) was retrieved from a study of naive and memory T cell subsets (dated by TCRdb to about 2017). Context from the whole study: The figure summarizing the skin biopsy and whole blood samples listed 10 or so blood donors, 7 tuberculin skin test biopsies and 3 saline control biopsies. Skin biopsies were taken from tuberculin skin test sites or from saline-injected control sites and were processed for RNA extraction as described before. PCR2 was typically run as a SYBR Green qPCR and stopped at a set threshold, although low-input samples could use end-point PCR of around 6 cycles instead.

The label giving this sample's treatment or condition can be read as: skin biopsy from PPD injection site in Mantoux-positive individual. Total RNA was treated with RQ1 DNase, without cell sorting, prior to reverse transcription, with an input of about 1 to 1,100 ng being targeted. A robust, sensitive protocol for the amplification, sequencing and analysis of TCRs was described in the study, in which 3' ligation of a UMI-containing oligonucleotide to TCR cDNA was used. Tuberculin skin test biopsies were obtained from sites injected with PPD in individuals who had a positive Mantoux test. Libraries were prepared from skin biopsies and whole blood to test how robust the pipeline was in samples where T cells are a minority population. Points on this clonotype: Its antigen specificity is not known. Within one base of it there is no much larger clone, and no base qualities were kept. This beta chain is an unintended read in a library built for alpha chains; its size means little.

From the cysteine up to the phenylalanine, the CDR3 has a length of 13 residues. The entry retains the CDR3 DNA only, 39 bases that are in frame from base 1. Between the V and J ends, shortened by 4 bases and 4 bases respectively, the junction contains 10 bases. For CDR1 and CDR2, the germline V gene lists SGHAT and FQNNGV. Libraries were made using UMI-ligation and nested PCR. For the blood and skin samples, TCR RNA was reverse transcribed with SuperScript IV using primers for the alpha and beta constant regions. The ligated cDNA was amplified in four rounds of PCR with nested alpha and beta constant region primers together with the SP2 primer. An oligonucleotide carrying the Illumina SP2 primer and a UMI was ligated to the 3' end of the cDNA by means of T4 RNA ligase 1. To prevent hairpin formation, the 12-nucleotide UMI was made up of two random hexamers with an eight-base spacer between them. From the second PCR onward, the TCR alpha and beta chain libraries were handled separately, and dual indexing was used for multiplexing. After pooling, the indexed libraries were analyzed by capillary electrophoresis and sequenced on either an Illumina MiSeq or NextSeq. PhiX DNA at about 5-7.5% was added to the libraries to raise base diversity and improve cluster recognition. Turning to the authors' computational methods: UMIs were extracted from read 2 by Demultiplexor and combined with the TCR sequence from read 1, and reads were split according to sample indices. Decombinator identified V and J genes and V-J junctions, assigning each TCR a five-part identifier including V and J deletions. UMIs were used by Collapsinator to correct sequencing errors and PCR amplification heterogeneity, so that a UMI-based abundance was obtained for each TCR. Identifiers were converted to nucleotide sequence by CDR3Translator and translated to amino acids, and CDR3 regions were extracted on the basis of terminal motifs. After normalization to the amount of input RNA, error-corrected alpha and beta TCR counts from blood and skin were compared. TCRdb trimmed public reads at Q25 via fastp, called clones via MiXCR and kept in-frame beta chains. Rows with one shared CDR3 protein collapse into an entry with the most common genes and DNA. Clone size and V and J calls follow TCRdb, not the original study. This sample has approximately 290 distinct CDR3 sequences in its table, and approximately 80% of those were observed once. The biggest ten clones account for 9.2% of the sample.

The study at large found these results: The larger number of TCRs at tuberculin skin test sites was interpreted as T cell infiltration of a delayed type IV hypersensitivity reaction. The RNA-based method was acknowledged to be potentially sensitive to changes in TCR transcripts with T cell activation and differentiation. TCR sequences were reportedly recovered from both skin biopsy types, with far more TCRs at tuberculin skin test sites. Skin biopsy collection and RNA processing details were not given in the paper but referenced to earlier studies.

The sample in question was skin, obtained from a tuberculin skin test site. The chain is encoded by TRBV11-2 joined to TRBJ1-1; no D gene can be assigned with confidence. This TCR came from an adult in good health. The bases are TGTGCCAGCAGCTCGCAGACTTCCACTGAAGCTTTCTTT. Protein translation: CASSSQTSTEAFF.